The 20 T cell receptor beta chains below come from one sample, sequenced in a study of blood T cell repertoires in COVID-19. Sequencing was performed with immunoSEQ multiplex PCR; in TCRdb, only in-frame clones are kept and a portion is missing. This table has fewer than 140,000 clones, about 70% appearing once. The sequenced sample was peripheral blood. These receptors came from a human donor with acute or convalescent COVID-19. The donor label of this sample is uncertain.

The chain links TRBV6-5 to TRBJ2-7; the match to TRBD1 covers 8 bases. CDR3 length: 15 amino acids. V lost 7 bases to trimming and J lost 5 bases; unmatched junction nucleotides: 13. Germline V gene lookup returns CDR1 MNHEY and CDR2 SVGAGI. The CDR3 loop reads CASTTEGQGCDEQYV. The DNA for the CDR3 is TGTGCCAGCACAACCGAAGGACAGGGCTGCGACGAGCAGTACGTC.

J is TRBJ2-2 and V is TRBV9; D gene unclear. This CDR3 spans 13 amino acids. V was pared by 0 bases and J by 4 bases, with 4 bases between. Germline loops: CDR1 SGDLS, CDR2 YYNGEE. CDR3 amino acids: CASSVGRTGELFF. The DNA for the CDR3 is TGTGCCAGCAGCGTAGGTCGCACCGGGGAGCTGTTTTTT.

This clone was seen ten or more times. V and J are TRBV11-3 and TRBJ2-3; D is perhaps TRBD1 (6 bases). The CDR3 has 13 amino acids. Germline CDR1 and CDR2: SGHNT and YENEEA. V was shortened by 4 bases and J by 3 bases, with 8 bases between the two germline ends. In DNA, the CDR3 is TGTGCCAGCAGCTACGGGACAACAGATACGCAGTATTTT. This gives the protein CASSYGTTDTQYF.

The chain carries TRBV18 and TRBJ2-3; D not certain. From germline, CDR1 is KGHSH and CDR2 LQKENI. Trimming shortened V by 2 bases and J by 3 bases, and 6 bases separated the two germline ends. CDR3 size: 13 residues. CDR3 sequence reads: CASSPRETDTQYF. The CDR3 DNA is TGTGCCAGCTCACCAAGAGAGACAGATACGCAGTATTTT.

This clone was observed a few times. This chain joins TRBV30 and TRBJ1-3; D remains unclear. V lost 2 bases and J lost 0, with 11 bases in between. The CDR3 consists of 15 residues. The germline V gene has CDR1 GTSNPN and CDR2 SVGIG (reference sequence). CDR3 sequence: CAWSIPRSSGNTIYF. The CDR3 DNA reads as TGTGCCTGGAGTATCCCCCGTTCCTCTGGAAACACCATATATTTT. The full variable domain, with the rest looked up from reference TRBV30 and TRBJ1-3, is SQTIHQWPATLVQPVGSPLSLECTVEGTSNPNLYWYRQAAGRGLQLLFYSVGIGQISSEVPQNLSASRPQDRQFILSSKKLLLSDSGFYLCAWSIPRSSGNTIYFGEGSWLTVV.

V usage is TRBV13 and J usage is TRBJ2-3; tentatively, D is TRBD2 (6 bases). This CDR3 has 16 residues. Germline CDR1 PRHDT, CDR2 FYEKMQ (reference sequence). Trimming took off 0 bases at V and 3 bases at J, with 13 bases between the two ends. The CDR3 spells CASSLGGMAGTDTQYF. In DNA, the CDR3 is TGTGCCAGCAGCTTAGGCGGGATGGCGGGGACAGATACGCAGTATTTT.

The genes are TRBV6-5 and TRBJ1-2; 7 bases align to TRBD1. The germline V gene encodes CDR1 MNHEY and CDR2 SVGAGI. J lost 4 bases, V lost 6 bases, and 5 bases had no gene match. This CDR3 has 13 amino acids. The CDR3 here is CASRKQGSYGYTF. CDR3 in DNA: TGTGCCAGCAGAAAACAGGGGAGCTATGGCTACACCTTC.

The chain recombines TRBV6-5 with TRBJ1-2, with D possibly matching TRBD1 (5 bases). The CDR3 consists of 13 residues. CDR1 is MNHEY, CDR2 SVGAGI, per germline. The V end lost 8 bases, the J end lost 6 bases, and 16 bases lay between the germline ends. CDR3 in amino acids: CASGEQVNDGYTF. The CDR3 DNA follows: TGTGCCAGCGGGGAACAGGTGAACGATGGCTACACCTTC.

The gene calls are TRBV27 and TRBJ1-6, with 8 bases that match TRBD1. The CDR3 length is 12 residues. V shed 4 bases and J 16 bases; nucleotides not matched to a gene: 6. Germline V gene sequence: CDR1 MNHEY, CDR2 SMNVEV (reference sequence). In DNA, the CDR3 is TGTGCCAGCAGTTATCCGGGACAGGTTCTCCACTTT. As protein: CASSYPGQVLHF.

This clone turned up a few times. This chain uses TRBV7-9 with TRBJ2-5, with a weak D call TRBD2 (5 bases). CDR3 size: 14 residues. V was clipped by 3 bases and J by 1 base, with 9 bases between them. CDR1 and CDR2 (germline): SEHNR, FQNEAQ (reference sequence). CDR3: CASSFLRGQETQYF. As DNA, the CDR3 is TGTGCCAGCAGCTTTCTCCGGGGCCAAGAGACCCAGTACTTC. Supplemented by reference TRBV7-9 and TRBJ2-5, the full variable domain reads DTGVSQNPRHKITKRGQNVTFRCDPISEHNRLYWYRQTLGQGPEFLTYFQNEAQLEKSRLLSDRFSAERPKGSFSTLEIQRTEQGDSAMYLCASSFLRGQETQYFGPGTRLLVL.

The gene calls are TRBV30 and TRBJ1-1; D might be TRBD1 (6 bases). Germline-derived CDR1 and CDR2 are GTSNPN and SVGIG (reference sequence). V lost 6 bases and J lost 4, with 15 bases in between. This CDR3 contains 13 residues. The CDR3 coding sequence is TGTGCCTGTTCCAGGGGAGTGGGCACTGAAGCTTTCTTT. It is translated as CACSRGVGTEAFF.

This clone has just a few counts. The chain joins TRBV6-5 to TRBJ2-4, with a tentative D call TRBD2 (7 bases). CDR3 length equals 15 residues. Trimming stripped 0 bases from V and 6 bases from J, with 12 bases between. In germline, CDR1 is MNHEY, CDR2 SVGAGI. The CDR3 DNA reads TGTGCCAGCAGTTACTCTGGGGGAGGGGGAAACATTCAGTACTTC. As protein: CASSYSGGGGNIQYF.

This clone came up a few times. This chain connects TRBV5-1 to TRBJ1-3; 10 positions agree with TRBD1. Germline CDR1 is SGHRS and CDR2 is YFSETQ. Trimming removed 4 bases from V and 0 bases from J; junction bases left unmatched: 16. There are 20 residues in the CDR3. The chain's CDR3 is CASSPSRDRGFPISGNTIYF. The CDR3 nucleotides read TGCGCCAGCAGCCCAAGCCGGGACAGGGGCTTTCCCATCTCTGGAAACACCATATATTTT. Drawing the rest from reference TRBV5-1 and TRBJ1-3, the complete variable domain is KAGVTQTPRYLIKTRGQQVTLSCSPISGHRSVSWYQQTPGQGLQFLFEYFSETQRNKGNFPGRFSGRQFSNSRSEMNVSTLELGDSALYLCASSPSRDRGFPISGNTIYFGEGSWLTVV.

V is TRBV15 and J is TRBJ2-7, with D possibly matching TRBD2 (5 bases). The V and J ends lost 1 base and 2 bases respectively, with 18 bases between them. The germline gives CDR1 LNHNV, CDR2 YYDKDF (reference sequence). There are 17 residues in the CDR3. The CDR3 nucleotides are TGTGCCACCAGCAGAGGGGGAGCAGGCAGCTCTACCTACGAGCAGTACTTC. This translates into CATSRGGAGSSTYEQYF.

This chain joins TRBV7-6 and TRBJ2-2; D perhaps matches TRBD1 (5 bases). The CDR3 sequence is 16 residues long. V was cut by 2 bases and J by 3 bases, with 13 bases left in between. CDR1 SGHVS and CDR2 FNYEAQ come from the germline V gene. The CDR3 region is CASSLHQGRDTGELFF. CDR3 nucleotide sequence: TGTGCCAGCAGCTTACATCAGGGAAGGGACACCGGGGAGCTGTTTTTT.

This clone was found once. The rearrangement uses TRBV19 and TRBJ2-2, with 7 nucleotides matching TRBD2. Trimming at V came to 7 bases and at J to 5 bases, leaving 10 bases not matched to a gene. The germline CDR1 and CDR2 sequences are LNHDA and SQIVND (reference sequence). This CDR3 region has 15 residues. The CDR3, as DNA: TGTGCCAGTACCACCGGGGGGAAGGCGACCGGGGAGCTGTTTTTT. This encodes CASTTGGKATGELFF.

This clone was seen a few times. The chain combines TRBV4-1 with TRBJ2-1, with TRBD1 matching over 7 bases. The CDR3 length is 16 residues. Germline trimming cut 4 bases from V and 6 bases from J; bases unmatched to any gene: 12. Germline CDR1 MGHRA, CDR2 YSYEKL. CDR3 sequence reads: CASSRPGGSLSNEQFF. The CDR3, as DNA: TGCGCCAGCAGCCGACCAGGGGGTAGCTTGTCCAATGAGCAGTTCTTC.

This clone was seen at least ten times. This sample includes further DNA sequences coding for the same CDR3. The chain joins TRBV30 to TRBJ1-2, with D unclear. The V and J ends lost 0 bases and 2 bases respectively, with 7 bases between them. Germline V lookup: CDR1 GTSNPN, CDR2 SVGIG (reference sequence). The CDR3 spans 13 residues. The CDR3 loop reads CAWSVEANYGYTF. The CDR3 DNA reads as TGTGCCTGGAGTGTAGAGGCCAACTATGGCTACACCTTC.

This chain links TRBV5-1 with TRBJ2-5; the D is unclear. CDR1 is SGHRS, CDR2 YFSETQ, per germline. CDR3 length: 13 amino acids. The germline V and J ends were trimmed by 0 bases and 4 bases, with 7 bases remaining between them. CDR3 in DNA: TGCGCCAGCAGCTTGGACATATTAGAGACCCAGTACTTC. Protein product: CASSLDILETQYF.

The chain recombines TRBV29-1 with TRBJ2-1; TRBD1 matches at 7 bases. Germline CDR1 and CDR2: SQVTM and ANQGSEA. The CDR3 is made up of 15 amino acids. V was pared by 3 bases and J by 5 bases, with 10 bases of the junction left unmatched. CDR3 sequence: CSVEFSGQNHNEQFF. CDR3 DNA: TGCAGCGTTGAGTTCTCGGGACAGAATCACAATGAGCAGTTCTTC.